One and the same sample provided the 28 T cell receptor beta chains below, sequenced in a study of T-cell memory formation after mild COVID-19. TCRdb independently ran MiXCR on the 5' RACE reads; one entry per CDR3 protein. The table records 350,000 to 400,000 distinct CDR3 sequences, around 14% of them present only once. Material: PBMCs or a T cell subset sorted from them (not recorded which). These receptors all come from a young man who had mild COVID-19 (a few samples of this study predate the infection). Cell type and time point are not known.

In its sample, this clonotype was seen a few times. The chain combines TRBV12-3 or TRBV12-4 with TRBJ1-1; D not resolved. The CDR3 contains 11 residues. Trimming pared 5 bases from V and 10 bases from J, leaving 11 bases between. The CDR3 is CASSPYTGAFF. CDR3 nucleotides: TGTGCCAGCAGTCCATACACGGGAGCTTTCTTT.

The chain is built from TRBV20-1 and TRBJ1-5; maybe TRBD1 (5 bases). CDR1 is DFQATT and CDR2 is SNEGSKA in the germline V gene (reference sequence). The CDR3 length is 14 residues. V was trimmed by 1 base and J by 2 bases, leaving 9 bases between them. In DNA, the CDR3 is TGCAGTGCTAGAGGTGGGGCGGGCAATCAGCCCCAGCATTTT. This encodes CSARGGAGNQPQHF.

This clonotype was recorded many times. V gene TRBV7-3 combines with J gene TRBJ2-1, with TRBD2 as a possible D gene (5 bases). The germline gives CDR1 SGHTA, CDR2 FQGTGA. V lost 5 bases and J 7 bases, leaving 6 bases between the germline ends. The CDR3 is 11 amino acids. CDR3 DNA: TGTGCCAGCAGCCGAGGGAATGAGCAGTTCTTC. This codes for CASSRGNEQFF.

This clonotype has a handful of counts. The V call is TRBV12-3 or TRBV12-4, the J call TRBJ1-1; D call uncertain. This CDR3 region has 13 residues. V was trimmed by 7 bases and J by 0 bases, leaving 9 bases between them. The CDR3 DNA reads TGTGCCAGCAACTTAAACATGAACACTGAAGCTTTCTTT. This sequence encodes CASNLNMNTEAFF.

The CDR3 sequence is CAWSLTGDRVRGEQYF. The DNA for the CDR3 is TGTGCCTGGAGCCTCACAGGGGACAGGGTAAGGGGCGAGCAGTACTTC. The chain couples TRBV30 to TRBJ2-7; 9 bases line up with TRBD1. Germline values: CDR1 GTSNPN, CDR2 SVGIG (reference sequence). V was pared by 3 bases and J by 6 bases, with 15 bases of the junction left unmatched. The CDR3 sequence is 16 residues long. Complete variable domain (other parts from reference TRBV30 and TRBJ2-7): SQTIHQWPATLVQPVGSPLSLECTVEGTSNPNLYWYRQAAGRGLQLLFYSVGIGQISSEVPQNLSASRPQDRQFILSSKKLLLSDSGFYLCAWSLTGDRVRGEQYFGPGTRLTVT.

The V call is TRBV4-3, the J call TRBJ1-2; D is undetermined. V was pared by 1 base and J by 8 bases, with 20 bases between. The CDR3 has 16 amino acids. The germline CDR1 and CDR2 sequences are LGHNA and YSLEER. As DNA, the CDR3 is TGCGCCAGCAGCCAAGGATTAAGATCGACACCCATGGGCTACACCTTC. Amino acids: CASSQGLRSTPMGYTF.

This clonotype appeared a few times. V and J are TRBV21-1 and TRBJ2-5; the table's TRBD1 call for D was not verified on the DNA. TRBV21-1 is tagged as a pseudogene. The CDR3 covers 12 residues. Here the CDR3 reads CASDRGPKTQYF. CDR3 sequence (DNA): TGTGCCAGTGACAGGGGCCCGAAGACCCAGTACTTC.

Many counts were recorded for this clonotype. This sequence joins TRBV9 and TRBJ2-1, with TRBD2 matching over 7 bases. CDR3 length: 15 residues. Germline loops: CDR1 SGDLS, CDR2 YYNGEE. J was trimmed by 8 bases and V by 3 bases; bases with no gene match: 11. CDR3 coding DNA: TGTGCCAGCAGCGGGGGGGAGGGTTTGACCCATGAGCAGTTCTTC. This encodes CASSGGEGLTHEQFF.

V is TRBV30 and J is TRBJ1-5, with D tentatively TRBD1 (5 bases). CDR3 size: 16 residues. The V gene's germline CDR1 is GTSNPN and CDR2 SVGIG (reference sequence). Deletions cut 3 bases from V and 11 bases from J, with 26 bases between. CDR3 DNA: TGTGCCTGGAGCCCGATCCCATCCGCTGTAGCGGGGGCCCAGCATTTT. Translated, it gives CAWSPIPSAVAGAQHF.

The rearrangement joins TRBV29-1 to TRBJ2-7, with 8 bases that match TRBD1. Germline CDR1 SQVTM, CDR2 ANQGSEA. Losses at the gene ends were 3 bases for V and 2 bases for J; bases not matched to a gene: 3. CDR3 length: 13 amino acids. CDR3 coding DNA: TGCAGCGTTGACCAGACAGGGGCCTACGAGCAGTACGTC. It specifies CSVDQTGAYEQYV.

The chain is built from TRBV7-2 and TRBJ2-7, with TRBD1 matching 8 bases. The V and J ends lost 4 bases and 7 bases, in that order; junction bases with no gene match: 12. The germline V gene encodes CDR1 SGHTA and CDR2 FQGNSA. CDR3 size: 15 residues. In DNA, the CDR3 is TGTGCCAGCAGCTGGCCGGGACAGGACCCCCTGGAGCAGTACTTC. Amino acids: CASSWPGQDPLEQYF.

Points on this clonotype: One end of the junction varies from germline; a read error may be responsible. The chain carries TRBV20-1 and TRBJ1-6; D not resolved. The germline V gene encodes CDR1 DFQATT and CDR2 SNEGSKA (reference sequence). The length of the CDR3 is 16 residues. DNA for the CDR3: TGCAGTGCTAGGACTCGGAAGGTGTCCTATAATTCACCCCTCCGCTTT. It encodes CSARTRKVSYNSPLRF.

This clonotype appeared a few times. The chain carries TRBV29-1 and TRBJ1-2; perhaps TRBD1 as D (5 bases). The germline V gene encodes CDR1 SQVTM and CDR2 ANQGSEA. V was pared by 6 bases and J by 3 bases, with 14 bases between. The CDR3 is 13 residues long. In DNA form, the CDR3 reads TGCAGCGTCTCCCAGATGGGGGACTATGGCTACACCTTC. Translation: CSVSQMGDYGYTF.

For the CDR3, the DNA is TGTGCCAGCACCTCTTTGGGACAGGGGGATCAGCCCCAGCATTTT. Protein sequence: CASTSLGQGDQPQHF. The chain recombines TRBV12-3 or TRBV12-4 with TRBJ1-5, with 11 nucleotides matching TRBD1. This CDR3 comprises 15 residues. J lost 5 bases, V lost 7 bases, and 7 bases had no gene match.

This clonotype appeared a few times. The chain links TRBV5-1 to TRBJ2-5; TRBD2 matches at 7 bases. J lost 0 bases, V lost 7 bases, and 9 bases had no gene match. The CDR3 runs to 15 residues. The germline CDR1 and CDR2 sequences are SGHRS and YFSETQ. This CDR3 reads CASALWGGDQETQYF. The DNA of the CDR3 is TGCGCCAGCGCCTTATGGGGGGGGGACCAAGAGACCCAGTACTTC.

The chain has TRBV7-6 and TRBJ1-2; D is undetermined. This CDR3 has 14 residues. From germline, CDR1 is SGHVS and CDR2 FNYEAQ. V was cut by 5 bases and J by 6 bases, with 16 bases left in between. The CDR3 DNA sequence: TGTGCCAGCAGCCTAGATACTGAGTTCGATGGCTACACCTTC. Protein sequence: CASSLDTEFDGYTF. The full variable domain, completed using reference TRBV7-6 and TRBJ1-2, is GAGVSQSPRYKVTKRGQDVALRCDPISGHVSLYWYRQALGQGPEFLTYFNYEAQQDKSGLPNDRFSAERPEGSISTLTIQRTEQRDSAMYRCASSLDTEFDGYTFGSGTRLTVV.

This clonotype was counted only a few times. V gene TRBV11-2 combines with J gene TRBJ2-5, with TRBD2 matching 7 bases. There are 15 residues in the CDR3. Trimming removed 1 base from V and 5 bases from J; junction bases left unmatched: 7. Germline loops: CDR1 SGHAT, CDR2 FQNNGV. The CDR3 sequence is CASSLGAGEGETQYF. CDR3 in DNA: TGTGCCAGCAGCTTAGGGGCCGGGGAGGGGGAGACCCAGTACTTC.

This clonotype was recorded a few times. This chain connects TRBV3-1 to TRBJ2-3; 9 bases align to TRBD2. This CDR3 is built from 17 residues. Unmatched junction bases numbered 6, after V lost 0 bases and J lost 2 bases. In germline, CDR1 is LGHDT, CDR2 YNNKEL (reference sequence). CDR3 DNA: TGTGCCAGCAGCCAAGAAACCCCTAGCGGGGACACAGATACGCAGTATTTT. Its protein product is CASSQETPSGDTDTQYF.

This clonotype came up a few times. The chain joins TRBV28 to TRBJ1-1; a possible D gene is TRBD1 (5 bases). CDR3 size: 15 residues. CDR1 is MDHEN, CDR2 SYDVKM, per germline. Trimming took off 1 base at V and 1 base at J, with 10 bases between the two ends. Here the CDR3 reads CASSLYRGKNTEAFF. The CDR3 DNA follows: TGTGCCAGCAGTTTATATAGGGGTAAGAACACTGAAGCTTTCTTT.

The chain uses TRBV7-2 and TRBJ2-1, with D tentatively TRBD2 (5 bases). The CDR3 extends over 15 amino acids. Germline CDR1 SGHTA, CDR2 FQGNSA. V was pared by 1 base and J by 2 bases, with 9 bases between. The chain's CDR3 is CASSLDGVAYNEQFF. CDR3 coding DNA: TGTGCCAGCAGCTTAGACGGGGTCGCCTACAATGAGCAGTTCTTC.

J is TRBJ1-1 and V is TRBV27, with 8 bases matching TRBD1. V lost 3 bases, J lost 4 bases, and 7 bases stayed unmatched. CDR3 size: 15 residues. Germline CDR1 reads MNHEY; CDR2 reads SMNVEV (reference sequence). The CDR3, as DNA: TGTGCCAGCAGTTTCTCAGACAGGGGAGGCACTGAAGCTTTCTTT. Translated, it gives CASSFSDRGGTEAFF.

This clonotype was seen more than once but under ten times. The chain carries TRBV28 and TRBJ2-7, with 8 bases lining up with TRBD1. CDR3 length: 15 amino acids. The ends lost 6 bases at V and 4 bases at J; junction bases unmatched: 11. Germline loops: CDR1 MDHEN, CDR2 SYDVKM. CDR3: CASSRTGGNLYEQYV. DNA of the CDR3: TGTGCCAGCAGCCGCACAGGGGGGAATTTATACGAGCAGTACGTC.

This clonotype was detected only a few times. The chain combines TRBV30 with TRBJ2-2; TRBD1 matches at 12 bases. Trimming took 1 base from V and 12 from J; bases not matched to a gene: 6. This CDR3 spans 14 amino acids. Germline V lookup: CDR1 GTSNPN, CDR2 SVGIG (reference sequence). This CDR3 reads CAWSGDRGRGKLFF. The CDR3 bases are TGTGCCTGGAGTGGGGACAGGGGGCGTGGGAAGCTGTTTTTT.

The rearrangement uses TRBV2 and TRBJ1-3, with TRBD1 identical over 10 bases. Losses at the gene ends were 8 bases for V and 2 bases for J; bases not matched to a gene: 3. Per the germline V gene, CDR1 is SNHLY and CDR2 is FYNNEI. This CDR3 is 14 amino acids long. CDR3 in DNA: TGTGCCAGCGGGACAGGGGCAACTGGAAACACCATATATTTT. This translates into CASGTGATGNTIYF.

This chain links TRBV27 with TRBJ2-7; the D call may be TRBD1 or TRBD2 (5 bases each). Germline V gives CDR1 MNHEY, CDR2 SMNVEV (reference sequence). V lost 3 bases and J 1 base, leaving 13 bases between the germline ends. The CDR3 extends over 15 amino acids. CDR3 nucleotides: TGTGCCAGCAGTTTCTTCCAGGGAGCTTCCTACGAGCAGTACTTC. Translating it yields CASSFFQGASYEQYF.

This clonotype was counted ten times or more. The chain couples TRBV6-5 to TRBJ1-6; D is undetermined. The CDR3 spans 14 residues. The V end lost 0 bases, the J end lost 10 bases, and 10 bases lay between the germline ends. From germline, CDR1 is MNHEY and CDR2 SVGAGI. The CDR3 DNA reads TGTGCCAGCAGTTACTCCGGGGTGAGGTCACCCCTCCACTTT. Its translation is CASSYSGVRSPLHF.

This chain uses TRBV4-1 with TRBJ2-7, with D possibly being TRBD2 (6 bases). Per germline, CDR1 MGHRA and CDR2 YSYEKL. Trimming left V 0 bases short and J 3 bases short, with 12 bases between. This CDR3 has 15 amino acids. CDR3 sequence reads: CASSQDRSGVYEQYF. CDR3 coding DNA: TGCGCCAGCAGCCAAGATCGATCGGGAGTCTACGAGCAGTACTTC.

This clonotype was picked up a small number of times. The chain uses TRBV24-1 and TRBJ1-2; the match to TRBD1 covers 11 bases. CDR3 size: 14 residues. CDR1 is KGHDR, CDR2 SFDVKD, per germline. The V segment lost 3 bases and the J segment 6 bases; nucleotides outside the gene matches: 2. The CDR3 sequence is CATSDGTGGNGYTF. CDR3 in DNA: TGTGCCACCAGTGATGGGACAGGGGGGAATGGCTACACCTTC.